One sample yielded the 4 T cell receptor beta chains listed below, sequenced in a study of T cell responses to AZD1222 COVID-19 vaccine. Only in-frame clones appear in the TCRdb table, and some are missing; sequencing was by immunoSEQ multiplex PCR. The profile shows 87,000 or so clones, roughly nine tenths of them singletons. This sample comprised peripheral blood, obtained on day 0 of AZD1222 vaccination. Receptor source: an adult in good health.

This sequence joins TRBV5-5 and TRBJ2-5; 7 positions match TRBD1. This CDR3 region has 15 residues. The V and J ends lost 3 bases and 3 bases, in that order; junction bases with no gene match: 8. Germline CDR1 and CDR2: SGHKS and YYEKEE (reference sequence). Written as DNA, the CDR3 is TGTGCCAGCAGCTCACCGTTGGGACAGAAAGAGACCCAGTACTTC. Protein product: CASSSPLGQKETQYF.

V is TRBV4-3 and J is TRBJ1-4; 9 bases are shared with TRBD1. Germline assignment: CDR1 LGHNA and CDR2 YSLEER. There are 15 residues in the CDR3. The V gene end was trimmed by 3 bases and the J gene end by 1 base; junction bases not matched to a gene: 0. DNA of the CDR3: TGCGCCAGCAGCCAGGACAGGGGAACTAATGAAAAACTGTTTTTT. Translated, it gives CASSQDRGTNEKLFF.

V is TRBV7-6 and J is TRBJ2-1; 7 bases match TRBD2. This CDR3 contains 15 residues. V trimming: 3 bases; J trimming: 8 bases; junction bases outside the gene matches: 10. Germline lookup yields CDR1 SGHVS and CDR2 FNYEAQ. The CDR3 DNA reads TGTGCCAGCAGCTTCCTTCAGCGGGGAGGCGATGAGCAGTTCTTC. Amino acids: CASSFLQRGGDEQFF.

This clone was detected only once. The chain uses TRBV4-1 and TRBJ1-2; the match to TRBD1 covers 9 bases. The germline V gene encodes CDR1 MGHRA and CDR2 YSYEKL. The CDR3 runs to 17 residues. The trim removed 1 base at V and 7 bases at J, leaving 13 bases unmatched. CDR3 sequence (DNA): TGCGCCAGCAGCCAAGTGGCCCGACAGGGGGTTGGGCTTGGCTACACCTTC. Its translation: CASSQVARQGVGLGYTF.